Listed below are T cell receptor beta chains from one sample, sequenced in a study of identical twins. TCRdb re-derived calls from the 5' RACE reads in MiXCR, one entry per CDR3 protein. In the table there are fewer than 650,000 distinct CDR3 sequences, 9.6% of which are singletons. The data were also submitted as part of a second study, on yellow fever vaccine responses in identical twins.

The sample consisted of PBMCs. The receptors originated from a young woman in good health. Each CDR3 is given with its conserved first and last residue. D genes are given only for firm matches. Some rows mark clone size as missing; the rest say once, few, many or name a class of expanded clone.

j_call: TRBJ2-5
v_call: TRBV5-1
clone_size: many
d_call: -
cdr3_aa: CASSSNGLYQETQYF
cdr3_nt: TGCGCCAGCAGCTCGAACGGGTTATACCAAGAGACCCAGTACTTC

j_call: TRBJ2-5
v_call: TRBV12-3/TRBV12-4
clone_size: many
d_call: TRBD1
cdr3_aa: CASSFIQGRETQYF
cdr3_nt: TGTGCCAGCAGTTTTATACAGGGGCGGGAGACCCAGTACTTC

j_call: TRBJ1-5
v_call: TRBV7-2
clone_size: -
d_call: TRBD1
cdr3_aa: CASSLASPGGSNQPQHF
cdr3_nt: TGTGCCAGCAGCTTAGCGTCCCCAGGGGGTTCTAATCAGCCCCAGCATTTT

j_call: TRBJ2-7
v_call: TRBV6-5
clone_size: few
d_call: -
cdr3_aa: CASSYSGFYEQYF
cdr3_nt: TGTGCCAGCAGTTACTCAGGGTTCTACGAGCAGTACTTC

j_call: TRBJ1-1
v_call: TRBV5-5
clone_size: many
d_call: TRBD1
cdr3_aa: CASSRDRETEAFF
cdr3_nt: TGTGCCAGCAGCCGTGACAGGGAGACTGAAGCTTTCTTT

j_call: TRBJ2-1
v_call: TRBV2
clone_size: many
d_call: TRBD1
cdr3_aa: CASSVGTGGPDEQFF
cdr3_nt: TGTGCCAGCAGTGTAGGGACAGGGGGTCCCGATGAGCAGTTCTTC

j_call: TRBJ2-1
v_call: TRBV9
clone_size: many
d_call: -
cdr3_aa: CASSVGSTRDEQFF
cdr3_nt: TGTGCCAGCAGCGTAGGTTCTACTAGAGATGAGCAGTTCTTC

j_call: TRBJ2-5
v_call: TRBV11-1
clone_size: few
d_call: TRBD2
cdr3_aa: CASSPRDWTSGGDLAETQYF
cdr3_nt: TGTGCCAGCAGCCCAAGAGACTGGACTAGCGGGGGGGATCTGGCAGAGACCCAGTACTTC

j_call: TRBJ2-1
v_call: TRBV12-3/TRBV12-4
clone_size: -
d_call: TRBD1
cdr3_aa: CASSLVGQGVISGNEQFF
cdr3_nt: TGTGCCAGCAGTTTAGTGGGACAGGGGGTTATTAGCGGCAATGAGCAGTTCTTC

j_call: TRBJ2-2
v_call: TRBV4-3
clone_size: -
d_call: TRBD2
cdr3_aa: CASSQGAGANTGELFF
cdr3_nt: TGCGCCAGCAGCCAAGGGGCGGGAGCAAACACCGGGGAGCTGTTTTTT

j_call: TRBJ2-1
v_call: TRBV3-1
clone_size: few
d_call: -
cdr3_aa: CASSQYGSYEQFF
cdr3_nt: TGTGCCAGCAGCCAATACGGGAGCTATGAGCAGTTCTTC

j_call: TRBJ2-5
v_call: TRBV20-1
clone_size: many
d_call: TRBD2
cdr3_aa: CSASSGGDAQYF
cdr3_nt: TGCAGTGCTAGTTCCGGGGGGGATGCCCAGTACTTC

j_call: TRBJ2-1
v_call: TRBV7-9
clone_size: few
d_call: -
cdr3_aa: CALSGVVSYNEQFF
cdr3_nt: TGTGCCCTCTCGGGCGTTGTGTCCTACAATGAGCAGTTCTTC

j_call: TRBJ2-7
v_call: TRBV19
clone_size: few
d_call: -
cdr3_aa: CASSATTTYEQYF
cdr3_nt: TGTGCCAGTAGTGCAACAACCACCTACGAGCAGTACTTC

j_call: TRBJ2-7
v_call: TRBV7-2
clone_size: -
d_call: -
cdr3_aa: CASRPRGETYEQYF
cdr3_nt: TGTGCCAGCAGGCCGAGGGGAGAGACCTACGAGCAGTACTTC

j_call: TRBJ2-5
v_call: TRBV20-1
clone_size: many
d_call: -
cdr3_aa: CSARAAGLSFQETQYF
cdr3_nt: TGCAGTGCTAGAGCCGCGGGACTTTCCTTCCAAGAGACCCAGTACTTC

j_call: TRBJ2-2
v_call: TRBV24-1
clone_size: many
d_call: -
cdr3_aa: CATSGGLGTPPGELFF
cdr3_nt: TGTGCCACCAGTGGGGGCCTCGGGACCCCACCTGGGGAGCTGTTTTTT

j_call: TRBJ2-2
v_call: TRBV4-3
clone_size: many
d_call: -
cdr3_aa: CASSQDALGPNTGELFF
cdr3_nt: TGCGCCAGCAGCCAAGATGCCTTGGGACCGAACACCGGGGAGCTGTTTTTT

j_call: TRBJ2-5
v_call: TRBV9
clone_size: many
d_call: -
cdr3_aa: CASSVGERWETQYF
cdr3_nt: TGTGCCAGCAGCGTAGGGGAAAGGTGGGAGACCCAGTACTTC

j_call: TRBJ1-1
v_call: TRBV3-1
clone_size: many
d_call: -
cdr3_aa: CASSQVGAEAFF
cdr3_nt: TGTGCCAGCAGCCAAGTGGGAGCTGAAGCTTTCTTT

j_call: TRBJ1-1
v_call: TRBV4-3
clone_size: few
d_call: -
cdr3_aa: CASSQEAGVEAFF
cdr3_nt: TGCGCCAGCAGCCAAGAGGCGGGGGTTGAAGCTTTCTTT

j_call: TRBJ2-3
v_call: TRBV10-3
clone_size: -
d_call: TRBD2
cdr3_aa: CAIGASGTVDTQYF
cdr3_nt: TGTGCCATCGGTGCTAGCGGGACCGTAGATACGCAGTATTTT

j_call: TRBJ2-3
v_call: TRBV20-1
clone_size: few
d_call: TRBD2
cdr3_aa: CSARDGLVTDTQYF
cdr3_nt: TGCAGTGCTAGAGATGGACTAGTCACAGATACGCAGTATTTT

j_call: TRBJ1-1
v_call: TRBV27
clone_size: few
d_call: -
cdr3_aa: CASSLLGFGGSTEAFF
cdr3_nt: TGTGCCAGCAGTTTATTGGGTTTTGGAGGGAGCACTGAAGCTTTCTTT

j_call: TRBJ2-3
v_call: TRBV7-3
clone_size: -
d_call: TRBD2
cdr3_aa: CASSSQLAGGDTDTQYF
cdr3_nt: TGTGCCAGCAGCTCCCAGCTAGCGGGGGGGGACACAGATACGCAGTATTTT

j_call: TRBJ2-2
v_call: TRBV6-1
clone_size: many
d_call: -
cdr3_aa: CASSEGLATGELFF
cdr3_nt: TGTGCCAGCAGTGAAGGATTAGCTACCGGGGAGCTGTTTTTT

j_call: TRBJ2-7
v_call: TRBV20-1
clone_size: -
d_call: TRBD2
cdr3_aa: CSARKRGGLPYEQYF
cdr3_nt: TGCAGTGCTAGAAAGCGGGGGGGCCTTCCCTACGAGCAGTACTTC

j_call: TRBJ2-3
v_call: TRBV15
clone_size: many
d_call: -
cdr3_aa: CATSRVPPSSLASTDTQYF
cdr3_nt: TGTGCCACCAGCAGAGTTCCTCCTAGCTCCCTAGCAAGCACAGATACGCAGTATTTT

j_call: TRBJ1-1
v_call: TRBV11-2
clone_size: few
d_call: -
cdr3_aa: CASSLPNTGNTEAFF
cdr3_nt: TGTGCCAGCAGCTTACCCAATACAGGGAACACTGAAGCTTTCTTT

j_call: TRBJ1-5
v_call: TRBV15
clone_size: few
d_call: -
cdr3_aa: CATSREGGPTVKPQHF
cdr3_nt: TGTGCCACCAGCAGAGAGGGGGGCCCGACAGTAAAGCCCCAGCATTTT

j_call: TRBJ2-2
v_call: TRBV5-1
clone_size: few
d_call: TRBD1
cdr3_aa: CASSSMDRVITGELFF
cdr3_nt: TGCGCCAGCAGCAGCATGGACAGGGTCATCACCGGGGAGCTGTTTTTT

j_call: TRBJ2-7
v_call: TRBV20-1
clone_size: few
d_call: -
cdr3_aa: CSAVGIPVGSTEQYF
cdr3_nt: TGCAGTGCTGTAGGGATACCGGTCGGGTCGACCGAGCAGTACTTC

j_call: TRBJ1-1
v_call: TRBV4-3
clone_size: few
d_call: -
cdr3_aa: CASSQERLGRLNTEAFF
cdr3_nt: TGCGCCAGCAGCCAAGAAAGGCTAGGACGGCTGAACACTGAAGCTTTCTTT

j_call: TRBJ2-7
v_call: TRBV20-1
clone_size: -
d_call: TRBD1
cdr3_aa: CSASDPGQATRQYF
cdr3_nt: TGCAGTGCTAGCGACCCGGGACAGGCTACTCGGCAGTACTTC

j_call: TRBJ1-2
v_call: TRBV12-3/TRBV12-4
clone_size: few
d_call: -
cdr3_aa: CASSLGYRGYTF
cdr3_nt: TGTGCCAGCAGTTTGGGGTATCGAGGCTACACCTTC

j_call: TRBJ2-7
v_call: TRBV20-1
clone_size: -
d_call: -
cdr3_aa: CSARSVYEQYF
cdr3_nt: TGCAGTGCTAGGTCAGTCTACGAGCAGTACTTC

j_call: TRBJ1-5
v_call: TRBV6-5
clone_size: many
d_call: -
cdr3_aa: CASAYLDNQPQHF
cdr3_nt: TGTGCCAGCGCTTACCTTGACAATCAGCCCCAGCATTTT

j_call: TRBJ2-1
v_call: TRBV14
clone_size: -
d_call: -
cdr3_aa: CASSQGLRNEQFF
cdr3_nt: TGTGCCAGCAGCCAAGGTCTTAGGAATGAGCAGTTCTTC

j_call: TRBJ2-4
v_call: TRBV4-1
clone_size: many
d_call: TRBD2
cdr3_aa: CASSHGREDQNIQYF
cdr3_nt: TGCGCCAGCAGCCACGGGCGGGAGGATCAAAACATTCAGTACTTC

j_call: TRBJ2-5
v_call: TRBV28
clone_size: few
d_call: -
cdr3_aa: CASTKFGAAIQETQYF
cdr3_nt: TGTGCCAGCACCAAATTTGGGGCAGCGATTCAAGAGACCCAGTACTTC

j_call: TRBJ2-2
v_call: TRBV7-2
clone_size: few
d_call: TRBD2
cdr3_aa: CASSLPAGGHTGELFF
cdr3_nt: TGTGCCAGCAGCCTCCCAGCGGGAGGGCACACCGGGGAGCTGTTTTTT

j_call: TRBJ2-7
v_call: TRBV12-3/TRBV12-4
clone_size: many
d_call: TRBD2
cdr3_aa: CASSLKTSGSVHEQYF
cdr3_nt: TGTGCCAGCAGTCTCAAGACTAGCGGGAGTGTGCACGAGCAGTACTTC

j_call: TRBJ2-5
v_call: TRBV7-9
clone_size: few
d_call: TRBD2
cdr3_aa: CASSLGGRVLQTQYF
cdr3_nt: TGTGCCAGCAGCTTGGGGGGGAGGGTTCTACAGACCCAGTACTTC

j_call: TRBJ2-1
v_call: TRBV12-3/TRBV12-4
clone_size: -
d_call: -
cdr3_aa: CASSFSPKQFF
cdr3_nt: TGTGCCAGCAGTTTCTCTCCGAAGCAGTTCTTC

j_call: TRBJ2-3
v_call: TRBV5-5
clone_size: -
d_call: -
cdr3_aa: CASGPQPRDTQYF
cdr3_nt: TGTGCCAGCGGGCCCCAACCAAGAGATACGCAGTATTTT

j_call: TRBJ2-4
v_call: TRBV10-3
clone_size: many
d_call: -
cdr3_aa: CAISEPRVGLAKNIQYF
cdr3_nt: TGTGCCATCAGTGAGCCCAGGGTGGGACTAGCCAAAAACATTCAGTACTTC

j_call: TRBJ2-7
v_call: TRBV4-3
clone_size: many
d_call: -
cdr3_aa: CASSQDEAGRLYF
cdr3_nt: TGCGCCAGCAGCCAAGATGAGGCAGGGCGCTTGTACTTC

j_call: TRBJ2-3
v_call: TRBV24-1
clone_size: few
d_call: -
cdr3_aa: CATSETPGTMDGLATDTQYF
cdr3_nt: TGTGCCACCAGTGAAACTCCCGGGACGATGGACGGGCTAGCAACAGATACGCAGTATTTT

j_call: TRBJ1-2
v_call: TRBV9
clone_size: few
d_call: -
cdr3_aa: CASSALPGYTF
cdr3_nt: TGTGCCAGCAGCGCCCTCCCCGGCTACACCTTC

j_call: TRBJ2-5
v_call: TRBV7-2
clone_size: -
d_call: TRBD2
cdr3_aa: CASSDGLGVGTQYF
cdr3_nt: TGTGCCAGCAGCGACGGACTAGGGGTTGGGACCCAGTACTTC

j_call: TRBJ2-6
v_call: TRBV12-5
clone_size: few
d_call: -
cdr3_aa: CASAVTGSLSGANVLTF
cdr3_nt: TGTGCTAGTGCAGTTACCGGCTCCCTCTCTGGGGCCAACGTCCTGACTTTC

j_call: TRBJ1-3
v_call: TRBV27
clone_size: many
d_call: TRBD1
cdr3_aa: CASSAAAGGEYTIYF
cdr3_nt: TGTGCCAGCAGTGCCGCGGCAGGGGGAGAATACACCATATATTTT

j_call: TRBJ2-6
v_call: TRBV29-1
clone_size: -
d_call: TRBD1
cdr3_aa: CSVEDRLRDSQFSGANVLTF
cdr3_nt: TGCAGCGTTGAAGATCGCCTCCGGGACAGTCAATTCTCTGGGGCCAACGTCCTGACTTTC